The rows below give T cell receptor beta chains drawn from one sample of a study of shared clonotypes between healthy human individuals. TCRdb's copy holds only in-frame clones and misses some; the assay was immunoSEQ multiplex PCR. The sample records over 2 million clones, less than 95% being singletons. The sample was naive CD4+ T cells from PBMCs. The receptors here all came from a man aged 18 to 35 in good health. Some clones in this sample may be carry-over from other donors' samples. The conserved cysteine and the conserved F or W are not part of the CDR3 here. The D gene is left open where the match is weak. Clone size is stated in some rows and not others, as once, few, many or a class when expanded.

14,.,TRBJ2-5,TRBV18,.,ASSPRIGGYQETQY
9,.,TRBJ2-1,TRBV15,.,ATSRPGEQF
16,TRBD2,TRBJ2-6,TRBV15,.,ATSRSTSGLAGANVLT
13,TRBD2,TRBJ2-7,TRBV7-8,once,ASSFSLAGRYEQY
13,.,TRBJ2-7,TRBV10-3,once,AISVGPQMNYEQY
16,TRBD1,TRBJ2-2,TRBV27,.,ASSYIFLGQGYTGELF
14,.,TRBJ1-3,TRBV5-1,few,ASSLGGSNSGNTIY
11,.,TRBJ1-2,TRBV27,.,ASSPGLNYGYT
13,TRBD1,TRBJ1-3,TRBV28,once,ATTPSGGRRNTIY
12,.,TRBJ2-1,TRBV5-4,.,ASSLVKTEDEQF
11,TRBD2,TRBJ2-3,TRBV30,.,AGLAGGADTQY
9,.,TRBJ2-7,TRBV10-3,few,AISDSYEQY
12,.,TRBJ1-5,TRBV10-2,.,ASSESGANQPQH
13,.,TRBJ2-7,TRBV5-1,.,ASSPGPESSYEQY
14,.,TRBJ1-2,TRBV19,once,ASSIGWGLASNGYT
13,.,TRBJ2-7,TRBV18,.,ASSPPGYVSYEQY
9,TRBD1,TRBJ2-7,TRBV10-1,.,ASGDSYEQY
12,.,TRBJ1-2,TRBV9,.,ASSVGQSPYGYT
12,.,TRBJ2-7,TRBV5-4,.,ASSSGTSPYEQY
14,.,TRBJ2-1,TRBV2,.,ASSRQGPSQNNEQF
12,.,TRBJ2-7,TRBV2,.,ASRILAASYEQY
12,TRBD2,TRBJ2-7,TRBV27,.,ASRTREGPYEQY
13,.,TRBJ1-1,TRBV10-3,.,AISESFGGNTEAF
9,.,TRBJ2-1,TRBV6-5,.,ASSQLNEQF
9,.,TRBJ2-1,TRBV6-6,.,ASRLRGVRF
10,.,TRBJ1-5,TRBV19,.,ASSIIEGPQH
13,TRBD1,TRBJ2-2,TRBV7-3,few,ASSLQGTGSGELF
12,TRBD1,TRBJ2-7,TRBV11-3,.,ASSPRDSSYEQY
14,TRBD2,TRBJ2-3,TRBV19,.,ASSSRLADVTDTQY
16,TRBD2,TRBJ2-3,TRBV11-2,.,ASSLARGTSGNTDTQY
13,.,TRBJ1-1,TRBV5-1,.,ASAEPGARSTEAF
13,.,TRBJ2-3,TRBV19,.,ASSIRGTNTDTQY
13,.,TRBJ1-1,TRBV7-5,.,ARSLGGQMNTEAF
11,.,TRBJ1-6,TRBV5-1,.,ASSPSGDSPLH
15,.,TRBJ1-5,TRBV19,.,ASSKQDTGISNQPQH
11,.,TRBJ1-1,TRBV18,once,ASSPPYRGEAF
14,.,TRBJ2-7,TRBV27,.,ASRALFGGISYEQY
12,.,TRBJ2-1,TRBV30,.,AWNTRGGRNEQF
12,TRBD2,TRBJ2-1,TRBV11-1,few,ASSLRLAGGEQF
10,.,TRBJ1-5,TRBV5-8,.,ASSLQYQPQH
12,.,TRBJ1-5,TRBV6-5,.,ASSSGSSWQPQH